The present T cell receptor (beta chain) was sequenced within a study of T cell changes during pregnancy in multiple sclerosis. Trimming pared 5 bases from V and 5 bases from J, leaving 15 bases between. The length of the CDR3 is 14 residues. Germline V gives CDR1 SGHNT, CDR2 YENEEA. TCRdb's table, derived via immunoSEQ multiplex PCR, lists solely in-frame clones and lacks some. The repertoire holds more than 35,000 clones, with over 80% as singletons. The sample in question was CD4+ T cells from peripheral blood mononuclear cells, obtained in the third trimester of pregnancy. The chain uses TRBV11-3 and TRBJ2-5, with D possibly TRBD1 on 5 matching bases. The clonotype was recovered from a female donor in good health, enrolled as a control in a pregnancy study. The CDR3: CASSPGQGVETQYF. CDR3 bases: TGTGCCAGCAGCCCCGGCCAGGGTGTCGAGACCCAGTACTTC.